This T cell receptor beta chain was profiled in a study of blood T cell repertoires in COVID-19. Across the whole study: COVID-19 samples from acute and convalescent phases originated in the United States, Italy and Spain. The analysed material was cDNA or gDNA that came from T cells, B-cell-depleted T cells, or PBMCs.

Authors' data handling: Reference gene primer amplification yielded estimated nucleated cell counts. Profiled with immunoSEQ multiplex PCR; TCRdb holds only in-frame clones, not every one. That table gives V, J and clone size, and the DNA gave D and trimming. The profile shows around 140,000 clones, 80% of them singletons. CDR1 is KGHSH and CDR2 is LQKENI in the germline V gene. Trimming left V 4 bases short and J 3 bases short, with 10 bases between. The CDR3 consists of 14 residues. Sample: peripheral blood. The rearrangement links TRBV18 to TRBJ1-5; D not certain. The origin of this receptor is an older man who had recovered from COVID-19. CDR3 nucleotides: TGTGCCAGCTCACTCCCGGGTAACAATCAGCCCCAGCATTTT. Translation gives CASSLPGNNQPQHF.